Each of the 32 T cell receptor beta chains below was sequenced from the same sample in a study of STAT5B mutations in CD4+ large granular lymphocyte leukemia. TCRdb keeps only in-frame clones here, not all; method: immunoSEQ multiplex PCR. This table holds more than 45,000 clones, 60% to 75% found once. Material: CD4+ T cells from blood buffy coats. These receptors came from a human donor in good health.

The chain links TRBV5-4 to TRBJ1-3; unclear D gene. V was pared by 7 bases and J by 4 bases, with 21 bases between. Germline CDR1 SGHNT, CDR2 YYREEE (reference sequence). CDR3 length equals 16 residues. In DNA form, the CDR3 reads TGTGCCAGCGCCGAGGGCCTGTCTCGTCCAGGAAACACCATATATTTT. This translates into CASAEGLSRPGNTIYF.

The gene calls are TRBV9 and TRBJ2-4, with 11 bases that match TRBD2. With 3 bases clipped from V and 1 base from J, the junction kept 3 bases outside the gene matches. Germline CDR1 and CDR2: SGDLS and YYNGEE. The length of the CDR3 is 16 residues. The CDR3 region is CASSETSGKAKNIQYF. CDR3 bases: TGTGCCAGCAGCGAGACTAGCGGGAAGGCCAAAAACATTCAGTACTTC.

The rearrangement joins TRBV6-1 to TRBJ2-1; D is uncertain. This CDR3 has 15 residues. The germline V gene has CDR1 MNHNS and CDR2 SASEGT. V was cut by 3 bases and J by 2 bases, with 11 bases left in between. CDR3 in DNA: TGTGCCAGCAGTGACAGCCCTGTGCCCTACAATGAGCAGTTCTTC. This sequence encodes CASSDSPVPYNEQFF.

The chain joins TRBV5-1 to TRBJ2-5, with D possibly being TRBD1 (6 bases). The CDR3 is 14 amino acids. Germline V lookup: CDR1 SGHRS, CDR2 YFSETQ. Trimming removed 0 bases at V and 1 base at J, with 7 bases between. The CDR3 DNA reads TGCGCCAGCAGCTTGGGAGGGGGCCAAGAGACCCAGTACTTC. It translates to CASSLGGGQETQYF.

The chain is built from TRBV4-1 and TRBJ2-3; 7 bases agree with TRBD2. The trim removed 2 bases at V and 0 bases at J, leaving 14 bases unmatched. Germline V gives CDR1 MGHRA, CDR2 YSYEKL. CDR3 length: 19 amino acids. Here the CDR3 DNA reads TGCGCCAGCAGCCAACCAGGGACTATATCCTTAGATAGCACAGATACGCAGTATTTT. This gives the protein CASSQPGTISLDSTDTQYF.

The rearrangement links TRBV18 to TRBJ2-7; D gene unclear. The CDR3 has 13 residues. The V end lost 3 bases, the J end lost 7 bases, and 13 bases lay between the germline ends. Germline CDR1 and CDR2: KGHSH and LQKENI. The CDR3 spells CASSPRSLGEQYV. CDR3 in DNA: TGTGCCAGCTCACCCCGCTCTTTGGGGGAGCAGTACGTC.

The chain joins TRBV7-3 to TRBJ2-7; possible D gene TRBD1, 6 bases. CDR1 and CDR2 from the germline V gene are SGHTA and FQGTGA. This CDR3 contains 16 residues. Trimming took off 3 bases at V and 3 bases at J, with 18 bases between the two ends. The CDR3 reads CASSLEYGTHHYEQYV. CDR3 nucleotide sequence: TGTGCCAGCAGCTTGGAATACGGGACACACCACTACGAGCAGTACGTC.

This chain joins TRBV19 and TRBJ2-2; 7 bases line up with TRBD2. The germline gives CDR1 LNHDA, CDR2 SQIVND (reference sequence). The CDR3 extends over 15 amino acids. Trimming removed 3 bases from V and 0 bases from J; junction bases left unmatched: 1. The CDR3 coding sequence is TGTGCCAGTAGTATTGGGGGGGCGAACACCGGGGAGCTGTTTTTT. This codes for CASSIGGANTGELFF.

The chain joins TRBV7-9 to TRBJ2-5, with D perhaps matching TRBD2 (6 bases). V was shortened by 1 base and J by 4 bases, with 16 bases between the two germline ends. Per germline, CDR1 SEHNR and CDR2 FQNEAQ (reference sequence). This CDR3 has 16 residues. The CDR3 protein is CASSLDGQVEGETQYF. The CDR3 nucleotides read TGTGCCAGCAGCTTAGACGGGCAGGTGGAGGGAGAGACCCAGTACTTC.

This chain joins TRBV9 and TRBJ2-7; D is possibly TRBD2 (6 bases). The CDR3 contains 14 residues. CDR1 is SGDLS and CDR2 is YYNGEE in the germline V gene. V gave up 3 bases and J gave up 4 bases, with 14 bases separating them. The CDR3 loop reads CASSAGSPPYEQYF. CDR3 coding DNA: TGTGCCAGCAGCGCCGGGAGTCCGCCTTACGAGCAGTACTTC.

This chain links TRBV28 with TRBJ1-4; D gene unclear. The CDR3 runs to 14 residues. V dropped 2 bases and J dropped 10 bases, with 14 bases sitting between them. Germline CDR1 reads MDHEN; CDR2 reads SYDVKM. The CDR3 reads CASSLRPGSGKLFF. The DNA of the CDR3 is TGTGCCAGCAGTTTACGTCCGGGTTCTGGAAAACTGTTTTTT.

CDR3 protein: CASSEGGDRGETQYF. As DNA, the CDR3 is TGTGCCAGCAGTGAAGGGGGGGACAGGGGAGAGACCCAGTACTTC. This rearrangement joins TRBV6-1 to TRBJ2-5; 10 bases map to TRBD1. Germline V gene data show CDR1 as MNHNS and CDR2 as SASEGT. The V segment lost 1 base and the J segment 4 bases; nucleotides outside the gene matches: 3. This CDR3 has 15 amino acids.

V usage is TRBV19 and J usage is TRBJ1-6; TRBD1 agrees at 8 bases. The CDR3 loop spans 15 amino acids. The V gene's germline CDR1 is LNHDA and CDR2 SQIVND (reference sequence). Unmatched junction bases numbered 7, after V lost 5 bases and J lost 7 bases. CDR3 bases: TGTGCCAGTAGTGCCGGACAGGGACAGAATTCACCCCTCCACTTT. Translation gives CASSAGQGQNSPLHF.

This clone appeared a few times. J is TRBJ1-4 and V is TRBV7-9, with 7 bases lining up with TRBD1. The CDR3 is made up of 13 amino acids. CDR1 is SEHNR, CDR2 FQNEAQ, per germline (reference sequence). The V segment lost 7 bases and the J segment 7 bases; nucleotides outside the gene matches: 6. The CDR3 spells CASTRGLSEKLFF. CDR3 nucleotides: TGTGCCAGCACTAGGGGGCTAAGTGAAAAACTGTTTTTT.

V gene TRBV7-2 combines with J gene TRBJ2-2; D is unclear. The V end lost 5 bases, the J end lost 8 bases, and 12 bases lay between the germline ends. The CDR3 runs to 13 residues. Germline assignment: CDR1 SGHTA and CDR2 FQGNSA. This CDR3 is CASSLFVRGELFF. The CDR3 coding sequence is TGTGCCAGCAGCCTTTTCGTAAGGGGGGAGCTGTTTTTT.

This chain links TRBV6-6 with TRBJ2-3, with D possibly matching TRBD2 (7 bases). V was shortened by 10 bases and J by 11 bases, with 25 bases between the two germline ends. Germline V gene sequence: CDR1 MNHNY, CDR2 SVGAGI (reference sequence). This CDR3 has 14 residues. Here the CDR3 reads CAIAPGGAGGLQYF. The DNA for the CDR3 is TGTGCCATTGCCCCTGGGGGGGCTGGGGGTTTGCAGTATTTT.

The chain joins TRBV10-3 to TRBJ2-3; D unclear. Germline V lookup: CDR1 ENHRY, CDR2 SYGVKD. The ends were cut back, 4 bases at V and 10 bases at J, with 21 bases in the middle. This CDR3 region has 15 residues. The CDR3 spells CAISGLLTGPGAQYF. As DNA, the CDR3 is TGTGCCATCAGTGGGTTGCTTACTGGCCCTGGGGCGCAGTATTTT.

The rearrangement uses TRBV19 and TRBJ1-6, with a possible D match to TRBD1 (5 bases). CDR3 length: 15 residues. In germline, CDR1 is LNHDA, CDR2 SQIVND (reference sequence). The V and J ends lost 4 bases and 7 bases respectively, with 14 bases between them. The CDR3 reads CASSTSEGSNSPLHF. CDR3 DNA sequence: TGTGCCAGTAGTACATCGGAGGGGTCCAATTCACCCCTCCACTTT. Complete variable domain (other parts from reference TRBV19 and TRBJ1-6): DGGITQSPKYLFRKEGQNVTLSCEQNLNHDAMYWYRQDPGQGLRLIYYSQIVNDFQKGDIAEGYSVSREKKESFPLTVTSAQKNPTAFYLCASSTSEGSNSPLHFGNGTRLTVT.

The J gene is TRBJ1-3, the V gene TRBV6-5; D not certain. Germline CDR1 is MNHEY and CDR2 is SVGAGI. This CDR3 region has 15 residues. V lost 5 bases, J lost 1 base, and 12 bases lay in between. Here the CDR3 reads CASSRRPPSGNTIYF. The CDR3 coding sequence is TGTGCCAGCAGTCGACGCCCCCCATCTGGAAACACCATATATTTT.

The sample holds a few counts of this clone. The V gene is TRBV19, the J gene TRBJ1-5; 9 nucleotides match TRBD1. V gave up 11 bases and J gave up 4 bases; unmatched junction bases: 9. CDR1 is LNHDA, CDR2 SQIVND, per germline (reference sequence). CDR3 length equals 14 residues. CDR3 DNA sequence: TGTGCCTTAGGCGGGACAGGGATTAATCAGCCCCAGCATTTT. Translation gives CALGGTGINQPQHF.

There are a few counts of this clone. The chain uses TRBV28 and TRBJ2-7; the D gene is possibly TRBD2 (5 bases). This CDR3 has 15 residues. Germline CDR1 is MDHEN and CDR2 is SYDVKM. V was pared by 2 bases and J by 0 bases, with 11 bases between. The CDR3 nucleotides read TGTGCCAGCAGTTTACGCGCAACTAGCTCCTACGAGCAGTACGTC. Its protein is CASSLRATSSYEQYV.

The chain combines TRBV5-1 with TRBJ2-5, with 11 bases lining up with TRBD2. V lost 1 base to trimming and J lost 2 bases; unmatched junction nucleotides: 4. The CDR3 is 16 residues long. Per germline, CDR1 SGHRS and CDR2 YFSETQ. The CDR3 nucleotides read TGCGCCAGCAGCTTGAGGGCTAGCGGGGGGCAAGAGACCCAGTACTTC. This encodes CASSLRASGGQETQYF. Full variable domain (rest looked up from reference TRBV5-1 and TRBJ2-5): KAGVTQTPRYLIKTRGQQVTLSCSPISGHRSVSWYQQTPGQGLQFLFEYFSETQRNKGNFPGRFSGRQFSNSRSEMNVSTLELGDSALYLCASSLRASGGQETQYFGPGTRLLVL.

In this sample, this clone turned up a few times. The V gene is TRBV7-9, the J gene TRBJ1-2; D call uncertain. Germline V lookup: CDR1 SEHNR, CDR2 FQNEAQ (reference sequence). V was pared by 1 base and J by 8 bases, with 11 bases between. CDR3 size: 13 residues. The CDR3 nucleotides are TGTGCCAGCAGCTTAGGGGAGGAAAGGGGCTACACCTTC. Its translation is CASSLGEERGYTF.

The chain combines TRBV30 with TRBJ2-5, with 9 bases fitting TRBD2. This CDR3 spans 14 amino acids. Germline trimming cut 2 bases from V and 1 base from J; bases unmatched to any gene: 2. In germline, CDR1 is GTSNPN, CDR2 SVGIG (reference sequence). CDR3 DNA: TGTGCCTGGAGTAAAGCGGGGGGCCAAGAGACCCAGTACTTC. This translates into CAWSKAGGQETQYF.

This chain connects TRBV5-1 to TRBJ1-6, with 10 bases that match TRBD1. Germline V gene sequence: CDR1 SGHRS, CDR2 YFSETQ. The CDR3 has 15 residues. V dropped 4 bases and J dropped 7; count of bases not matched to a gene: 5. The CDR3 nucleotides read TGCGCCAGCAGCCAAATGACAGGGGGCAATTCACCCCTCCACTTT. Residues: CASSQMTGGNSPLHF.

CDR3 residues: CASSPGVGSPLHF. The CDR3, as DNA: TGTGCCAGCAGTCCAGGGGTTGGGTCACCCCTCCACTTT. The chain has TRBV6-5 and TRBJ1-6; TRBD1 might be the D (6 bases). The V gene's germline CDR1 is MNHEY and CDR2 SVGAGI. V was cut by 5 bases and J by 10 bases, with 12 bases left in between. The CDR3 extends over 13 amino acids.

The rearrangement joins TRBV18 to TRBJ2-5; maybe TRBD1 (6 bases). The ends were cut back, 4 bases at V and 3 bases at J, with 9 bases in the middle. The CDR3 loop spans 13 amino acids. CDR1 is KGHSH, CDR2 LQKENI, per germline. The CDR3 DNA is TGTGCCAGCTCACAAAGACAGGAAGAGACCCAGTACTTC. This translates into CASSQRQEETQYF.

The chain couples TRBV6-5 to TRBJ2-3; 8 bases align to TRBD1. Germline assignment: CDR1 MNHEY and CDR2 SVGAGI. With V trimmed by 6 bases and J by 3 bases, 5 bases remained unmatched. The CDR3 contains 14 residues. CDR3 protein: CASRPDRGTDTQYF. The CDR3 DNA sequence: TGTGCCAGCAGACCCGACAGGGGAACAGATACGCAGTATTTT.

The chain recombines TRBV6-6 with TRBJ2-7, with D possibly being TRBD1 (6 bases). Trimming pared 5 bases from V and 0 bases from J, leaving 14 bases between. Germline V gene lookup returns CDR1 MNHNY and CDR2 SVGAGI (reference sequence). CDR3 size: 15 residues. The CDR3 loop is CASSKTDRSSYEQYF. The CDR3 region has the DNA TGTGCCAGCAGTAAGACCGACAGGAGCTCCTACGAGCAGTACTTC.

This clone was picked up a small number of times. The V and J genes are TRBV27 and TRBJ2-7; D unresolved. Germline CDR1 and CDR2: MNHEY and SMNVEV (reference sequence). Trimming left V 6 bases short and J 1 base short, with 7 bases between. The CDR3 sequence is 12 residues long. The CDR3, as DNA: TGTGCCAGCAGCAGGCCTTCCTACGAGCAGTACGTC. Amino acid sequence: CASSRPSYEQYV.

The chain couples TRBV10-3 to TRBJ2-3; 12 bases map to TRBD2. V shed 4 bases, J shed 5 bases, and the junction held 4 bases outside the gene matches. CDR1 is ENHRY and CDR2 is SYGVKD in the germline V gene. This CDR3 comprises 15 residues. The CDR3 loop is CAISGTSGAQDTQYF. The CDR3 DNA sequence: TGTGCCATCAGTGGGACTAGCGGGGCGCAAGATACGCAGTATTTT.

The chain combines TRBV28 with TRBJ2-2; D remains unclear. V lost 10 bases, J lost 4 bases, and 7 bases lay in between. Germline assignment: CDR1 MDHEN and CDR2 SYDVKM. The CDR3 length is 11 residues. CDR3 loop: CATGGTGELFF. CDR3 bases: TGTGCCACCGGCGGCACCGGGGAGCTGTTTTTT.